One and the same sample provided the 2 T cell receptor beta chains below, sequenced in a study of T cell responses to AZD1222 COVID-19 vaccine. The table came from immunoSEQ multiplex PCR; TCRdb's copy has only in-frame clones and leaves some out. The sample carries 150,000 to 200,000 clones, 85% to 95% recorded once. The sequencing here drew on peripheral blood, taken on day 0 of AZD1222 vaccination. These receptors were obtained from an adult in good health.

The CDR3 loop is CASSLSTGQGISYEQYF. DNA for the CDR3: TGTGCCAGCAGCTTAAGCACGGGACAGGGAATTTCCTACGAGCAGTACTTC. The rearrangement links TRBV11-2 to TRBJ2-7; 9 nucleotides align to TRBD1. From germline, CDR1 is SGHAT and CDR2 FQNNGV. This CDR3 is 17 amino acids long. V was clipped by 2 bases and J by 1 base; unmatched bases: 9.

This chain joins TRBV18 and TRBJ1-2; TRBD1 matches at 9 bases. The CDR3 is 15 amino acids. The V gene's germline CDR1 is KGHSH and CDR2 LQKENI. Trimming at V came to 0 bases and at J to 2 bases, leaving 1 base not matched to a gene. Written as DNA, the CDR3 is TGTGCCAGCTCACCACCACAGGGGGCCAACTATGGCTACACCTTC. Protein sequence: CASSPPQGANYGYTF.